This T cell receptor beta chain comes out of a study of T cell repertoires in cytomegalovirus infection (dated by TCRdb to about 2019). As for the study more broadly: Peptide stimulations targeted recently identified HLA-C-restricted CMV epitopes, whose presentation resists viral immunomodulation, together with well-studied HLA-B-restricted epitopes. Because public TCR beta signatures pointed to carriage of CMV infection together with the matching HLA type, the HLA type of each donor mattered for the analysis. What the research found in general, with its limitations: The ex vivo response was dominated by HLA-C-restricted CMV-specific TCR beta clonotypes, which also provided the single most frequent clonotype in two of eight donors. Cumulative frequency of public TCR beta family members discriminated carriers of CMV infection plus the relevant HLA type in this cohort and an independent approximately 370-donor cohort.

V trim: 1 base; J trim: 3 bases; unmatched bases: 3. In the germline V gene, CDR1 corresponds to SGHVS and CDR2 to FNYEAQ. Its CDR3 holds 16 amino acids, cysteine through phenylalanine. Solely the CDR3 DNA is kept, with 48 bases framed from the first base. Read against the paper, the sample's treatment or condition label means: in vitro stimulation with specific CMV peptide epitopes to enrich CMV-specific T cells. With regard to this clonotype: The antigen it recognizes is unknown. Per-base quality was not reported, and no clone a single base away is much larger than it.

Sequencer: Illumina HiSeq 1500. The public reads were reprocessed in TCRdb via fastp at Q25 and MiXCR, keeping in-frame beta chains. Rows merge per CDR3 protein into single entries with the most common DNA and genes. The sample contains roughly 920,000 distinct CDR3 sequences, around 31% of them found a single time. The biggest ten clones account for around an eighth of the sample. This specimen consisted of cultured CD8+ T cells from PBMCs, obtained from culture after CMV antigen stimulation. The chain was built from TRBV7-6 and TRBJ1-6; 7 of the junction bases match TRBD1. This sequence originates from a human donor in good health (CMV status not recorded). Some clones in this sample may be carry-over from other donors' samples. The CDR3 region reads CASSLGGGFYNSPLHF. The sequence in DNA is TGTGCCAGCAGCTTAGGAGGGGGCTTCTATAATTCACCCCTCCACTTT.